The TCR beta chain described here comes from a study of blood T cell repertoires in COVID-19. The V gene's germline CDR1 is SGHDT and CDR2 YYEEEE. Between the trimmed V and J ends, which lost 5 bases and 4 bases, there was a span of 7 bases. The CDR3 is 12 amino acids. Sequenced by immunoSEQ multiplex PCR; TCRdb stores in-frame clones only, minus some. Of more than 100,000 clones listed, approximately 80% were seen once; the top ten hold 8% to 9.5%. This TCR was recovered from a woman aged 55-70 years with active or convalescent COVID-19. The V call is TRBV5-6, the J call TRBJ1-3; perhaps TRBD1 as D (5 bases). The sequenced material came from peripheral blood. The CDR3 protein is CASSQGGNTIYF. The CDR3 DNA sequence: TGTGCCAGCAGTCAGGGAGGAAACACCATATATTTT.